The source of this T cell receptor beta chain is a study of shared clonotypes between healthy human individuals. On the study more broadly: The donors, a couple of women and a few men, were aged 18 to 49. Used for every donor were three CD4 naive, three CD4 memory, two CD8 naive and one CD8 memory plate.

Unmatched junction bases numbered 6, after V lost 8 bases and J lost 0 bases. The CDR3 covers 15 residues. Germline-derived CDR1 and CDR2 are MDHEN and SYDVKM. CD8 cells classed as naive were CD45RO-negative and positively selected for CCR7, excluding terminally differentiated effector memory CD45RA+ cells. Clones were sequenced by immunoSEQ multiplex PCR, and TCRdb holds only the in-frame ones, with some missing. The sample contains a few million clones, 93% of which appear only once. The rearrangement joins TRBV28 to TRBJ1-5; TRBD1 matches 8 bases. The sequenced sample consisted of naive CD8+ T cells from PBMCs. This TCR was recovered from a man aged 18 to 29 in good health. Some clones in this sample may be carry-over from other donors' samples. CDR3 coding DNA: TGTGCCAGCCGGGGGACAGGAAATAGCAATCAGCCCCAGCATTTT. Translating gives CASRGTGNSNQPQHF.